This T cell receptor (beta chain) was captured in a study of OX40 agonist ivuxolimab in advanced cancers. Study details: The study enrolled dose-escalation patients with hepatocellular carcinoma, melanoma, renal cell or head and neck cancer. One patient with hepatocellular carcinoma and two with cutaneous melanoma, three in all, had partial responses.

Sequenced by immunoSEQ multiplex PCR; TCRdb stores in-frame clones only, minus some. Counted here are tens of thousands of clones, roughly nine tenths occurring once; the ten biggest clones make up around 20%. Patients with a history of autoimmune disease or on systemic immunosuppression were excluded. Trimming cost V 5 bases and J 3 bases, with 8 bases left between them. Germline V gene lookup returns CDR1 MDHEN and CDR2 SYDVKM. This CDR3 spans 13 amino acids. The chain uses TRBV28 and TRBJ2-1; D remains ambiguous. The source of this sequence is an adult with an advanced solid tumor such as melanoma, head and neck, liver or kidney cancer. The sample consisted of CD4+ or CD8+ T cells sorted from blood, taken in a trial of the OX40 agonist ivuxolimab. The CDR3 sequence is CASSLTLYNEQFF. CDR3 DNA sequence: TGTGCCAGCAGTCTGACACTCTACAATGAGCAGTTCTTC.